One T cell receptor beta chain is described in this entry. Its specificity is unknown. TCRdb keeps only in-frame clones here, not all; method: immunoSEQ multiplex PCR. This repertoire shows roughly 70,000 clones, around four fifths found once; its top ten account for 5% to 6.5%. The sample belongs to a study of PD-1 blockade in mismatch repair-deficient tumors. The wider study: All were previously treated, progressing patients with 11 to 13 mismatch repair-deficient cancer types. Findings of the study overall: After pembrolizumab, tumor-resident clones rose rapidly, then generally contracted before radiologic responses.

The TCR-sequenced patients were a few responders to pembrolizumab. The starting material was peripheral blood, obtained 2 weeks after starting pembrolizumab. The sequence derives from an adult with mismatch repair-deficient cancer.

The CDR3 loop reads CASSLTGVGNVLTF. As DNA, the CDR3 is TGCGCCAGCAGCTTGACAGGGGTGGGCAACGTCCTGACTTTC. The chain has TRBV5-1 and TRBJ2-6, with 7 bases that match TRBD1. The length of the CDR3 is 14 residues. V was clipped by 1 base and J by 9 bases; unmatched bases: 4. The germline V gene has CDR1 SGHRS and CDR2 YFSETQ.